A selection of T cell receptor beta chains follows, all from one sample in a study of T cell repertoires in cytomegalovirus infection. Antigen specificity for these receptors is unknown. MiXCR was run by TCRdb on the reads, yielding one entry per CDR3 protein. The data show some 50,000 distinct CDR3 sequences, about a fifth seen once. The starting material was CD8+ T cells from cultured PBMCs, obtained from culture after CMV antigen stimulation. The source is a human donor in good health (CMV status not recorded). Some clones in this sample may be carry-over from other donors' samples. CDR3s include the opening cysteine and the closing phenylalanine or tryptophan. A D gene is named only where the DNA matches it firmly. Expanded clones get a size class; other rows say once, few or many, or leave the size out.

d_call: .
v_call: TRBV7-2
j_call: TRBJ2-3
clone_size: few
cdr3_aa: CASSLNHGRATDTQYF
cdr3_nt: TGTGCCAGCAGCCTAAACCACGGCAGGGCCACAGATACGCAGTATTTT

d_call: .
v_call: TRBV4-1
j_call: TRBJ2-5
clone_size: few
cdr3_aa: CASSQDRAEQETQYF
cdr3_nt: TGCGCCAGCAGCCAAGATAGGGCCGAACAAGAGACCCAGTACTTC

d_call: .
v_call: TRBV2
j_call: TRBJ1-2
clone_size: few
cdr3_aa: CASSGRPNYGYTF
cdr3_nt: TGTGCCAGCAGTGGGAGACCGAACTATGGCTACACCTTC

d_call: .
v_call: TRBV7-2
j_call: TRBJ2-1
clone_size: .
cdr3_aa: CASSTNNLNEQFF
cdr3_nt: TGTGCCAGCAGCACCAACAACCTCAATGAGCAGTTCTTC

d_call: .
v_call: TRBV6-2/TRBV6-3
j_call: TRBJ2-7
clone_size: once
cdr3_aa: CASSYSNYEQYF
cdr3_nt: TGTGCCAGCAGTTACTCAAACTACGAGCAGTACTTC

d_call: .
v_call: TRBV7-9
j_call: TRBJ2-4
clone_size: .
cdr3_aa: CASSSFQANIQYF
cdr3_nt: TGTGCCAGCAGCTCCTTCCAAGCAAACATTCAGTACTTC

d_call: TRBD2
v_call: TRBV7-8
j_call: TRBJ2-7
clone_size: many
cdr3_aa: CASSKRGGLGKYEQYF
cdr3_nt: TGTGCCAGCAGCAAACGGGGAGGACTAGGGAAGTACGAGCAGTACTTC

d_call: TRBD1
v_call: TRBV7-9
j_call: TRBJ1-5
clone_size: many
cdr3_aa: CASSFGQGNQPQHF
cdr3_nt: TGTGCCAGCAGCTTCGGACAGGGCAATCAGCCCCAGCATTTT

d_call: TRBD2
v_call: TRBV14
j_call: TRBJ2-3
clone_size: .
cdr3_aa: CASSQGTSGGPDTQYF
cdr3_nt: TGTGCCAGCAGCCAGGGCACTAGCGGGGGACCAGATACGCAGTATTTT

d_call: .
v_call: TRBV11-3
j_call: TRBJ2-1
clone_size: .
cdr3_aa: CASSPGGASSYNEQFF
cdr3_nt: TGTGCCAGCAGCCCTGGGGGCGCCAGCTCCTACAATGAGCAGTTCTTC

d_call: .
v_call: TRBV7-2
j_call: TRBJ2-2
clone_size: few
cdr3_aa: CASSLTTGELFF
cdr3_nt: TGTGCCAGCAGCTTAACCACCGGGGAGCTGTTTTTT

d_call: .
v_call: TRBV20-1
j_call: TRBJ1-4
clone_size: .
cdr3_aa: CSARDGPMTTNEKLFF
cdr3_nt: TGCAGTGCTAGAGACGGACCGATGACAACTAATGAAAAACTGTTTTTT

d_call: .
v_call: TRBV19
j_call: TRBJ1-1
clone_size: .
cdr3_aa: CASSSGRNTEAFF
cdr3_nt: TGTGCCAGTAGTTCAGGCCGGAACACTGAAGCTTTCTTT

d_call: .
v_call: TRBV5-6
j_call: TRBJ2-3
clone_size: .
cdr3_aa: CASSLSGGTLLSTDTQYF
cdr3_nt: TGTGCCAGCAGCCTGTCCGGCGGGACCCTCCTTAGCACAGATACGCAGTATTTT

d_call: .
v_call: TRBV7-6
j_call: TRBJ2-1
clone_size: .
cdr3_aa: CASSEEGGAVNEQFF
cdr3_nt: TGTGCCAGCAGCGAGGAGGGGGGGGCGGTTAATGAGCAGTTCTTC

d_call: .
v_call: TRBV12-3/TRBV12-4
j_call: TRBJ2-1
clone_size: .
cdr3_aa: CASSLDTQTYNEQFF
cdr3_nt: TGTGCCAGCAGTTTAGACACCCAGACGTACAATGAGCAGTTCTTC

d_call: .
v_call: TRBV6-2/TRBV6-3
j_call: TRBJ2-6
clone_size: .
cdr3_aa: CASSYFRQVITGANVLTF
cdr3_nt: TGTGCCAGCAGTTACTTCAGACAGGTTATAACTGGGGCCAACGTCCTGACTTTC

d_call: TRBD1
v_call: TRBV27
j_call: TRBJ2-7
clone_size: .
cdr3_aa: CASSELQGSLYEQYF
cdr3_nt: TGTGCCAGCAGTGAGTTACAGGGGTCTCTCTACGAGCAGTACTTC

d_call: TRBD1
v_call: TRBV12-3/TRBV12-4
j_call: TRBJ1-1
clone_size: .
cdr3_aa: CASSNYRDRDEAFF
cdr3_nt: TGTGCCAGCAGTAACTACAGAGACAGGGATGAAGCTTTCTTT

d_call: TRBD2
v_call: TRBV7-2
j_call: TRBJ2-3
clone_size: few
cdr3_aa: CASRYIAGASTDTQYF
cdr3_nt: TGTGCCAGCAGATACATAGCGGGTGCTAGCACAGATACGCAGTATTTT

d_call: .
v_call: TRBV7-8
j_call: TRBJ1-5
clone_size: few
cdr3_aa: CASSPAGNQPQHF
cdr3_nt: TGTGCCAGCAGCCCGGCGGGCAATCAGCCCCAGCATTTT

d_call: TRBD1
v_call: TRBV7-2
j_call: TRBJ2-1
clone_size: .
cdr3_aa: CASSHYRGLSSYNEQFF
cdr3_nt: TGTGCCAGCAGCCATTACAGGGGCCTGAGCTCCTACAATGAGCAGTTCTTC

d_call: .
v_call: TRBV27
j_call: TRBJ1-1
clone_size: few
cdr3_aa: CASSLSENTEAFF
cdr3_nt: TGTGCCAGCAGTTTATCGGAGAACACTGAAGCTTTCTTT

d_call: .
v_call: TRBV7-2
j_call: TRBJ2-5
clone_size: many
cdr3_aa: CASSLVSGKETQYF
cdr3_nt: TGTGCCAGCAGCTTAGTATCTGGTAAAGAGACCCAGTACTTC

d_call: .
v_call: TRBV7-9
j_call: TRBJ2-7
clone_size: .
cdr3_aa: CASSPSREYEQYF
cdr3_nt: TGTGCCAGCAGCCCATCAAGGGAGTACGAGCAGTACTTC

d_call: TRBD2
v_call: TRBV12-3/TRBV12-4
j_call: TRBJ2-3
clone_size: few
cdr3_aa: CASITPGGDTQYF
cdr3_nt: TGTGCCAGCATAACCCCGGGGGGAGATACGCAGTATTTT

d_call: .
v_call: TRBV9
j_call: TRBJ2-1
clone_size: .
cdr3_aa: CASSVEQSSYNEQFF
cdr3_nt: TGTGCCAGCAGCGTAGAACAAAGCTCCTACAATGAGCAGTTCTTC

d_call: .
v_call: TRBV29-1
j_call: TRBJ2-1
clone_size: .
cdr3_aa: CSVEGGGLPSYNEQFF
cdr3_nt: TGCAGCGTTGAAGGGGGGGGCCTACCCTCCTACAATGAGCAGTTCTTC

d_call: .
v_call: TRBV19
j_call: TRBJ1-1
clone_size: .
cdr3_aa: CASSLRDLNTEAFF
cdr3_nt: TGTGCCAGTAGTCTCAGGGACCTGAACACTGAAGCTTTCTTT

d_call: .
v_call: TRBV11-2
j_call: TRBJ2-7
clone_size: .
cdr3_aa: CASSLAYRRGVGGRGSEQYF
cdr3_nt: TGTGCCAGCAGCCTAGCCTACAGGAGGGGGGTAGGTGGGAGAGGCTCCGAGCAGTACTTC

d_call: .
v_call: TRBV12-3/TRBV12-4
j_call: TRBJ2-1
clone_size: .
cdr3_aa: CASRAGPAGDEQFF
cdr3_nt: TGTGCCAGCAGGGCCGGGCCCGCGGGCGATGAGCAGTTCTTC

d_call: TRBD2
v_call: TRBV5-4
j_call: TRBJ2-7
clone_size: .
cdr3_aa: CASSSGLVGDDEQYF
cdr3_nt: TGTGCCAGCAGCTCGGGACTAGTGGGAGACGACGAGCAGTACTTC

d_call: .
v_call: TRBV25-1
j_call: TRBJ2-7
clone_size: many
cdr3_aa: CATTPGDEQYF
cdr3_nt: TGTGCCACAACACCCGGGGACGAGCAGTACTTC

d_call: TRBD1
v_call: TRBV6-2/TRBV6-3
j_call: TRBJ2-7
clone_size: .
cdr3_aa: CASSGDRGREQYF
cdr3_nt: TGTGCCAGCAGTGGGGACAGGGGGCGAGAGCAGTACTTC

d_call: .
v_call: TRBV6-6
j_call: TRBJ2-7
clone_size: .
cdr3_aa: CASNRWDSYEQYF
cdr3_nt: TGTGCCAGCAATCGTTGGGACTCCTACGAGCAGTACTTC

d_call: TRBD2
v_call: TRBV7-2
j_call: TRBJ2-3
clone_size: once
cdr3_aa: CASSLVAGDLDTQYF
cdr3_nt: TGTGCCAGCAGCTTGGTAGCGGGAGATCTGGATACGCAGTATTTT

d_call: .
v_call: TRBV7-9
j_call: TRBJ2-5
clone_size: .
cdr3_aa: CASSARDTQETQYF
cdr3_nt: TGTGCCAGCAGCGCCCGGGACACCCAAGAGACCCAGTACTTC

d_call: .
v_call: TRBV19
j_call: TRBJ2-1
clone_size: .
cdr3_aa: CASEMRTGQRFF
cdr3_nt: TGTGCCAGCGAAATGAGGACCGGGCAGCGGTTCTTC

d_call: .
v_call: TRBV6-1
j_call: TRBJ2-1
clone_size: few
cdr3_aa: CASSGGTHPKQFF
cdr3_nt: TGTGCCAGCAGTGGCGGGACACATCCTAAGCAGTTCTTC

d_call: .
v_call: TRBV7-2
j_call: TRBJ2-7
clone_size: few
cdr3_aa: CASSSQPKIYSYEQYF
cdr3_nt: TGTGCCAGCAGCTCCCAGCCCAAAATTTATTCCTACGAGCAGTACTTC

d_call: .
v_call: TRBV7-6
j_call: TRBJ1-2
clone_size: .
cdr3_aa: CASSLEGFDSHYGYTF
cdr3_nt: TGTGCCAGCAGCTTAGAGGGGTTCGACAGCCACTATGGCTACACCTTC

d_call: TRBD1
v_call: TRBV7-2
j_call: TRBJ1-1
clone_size: .
cdr3_aa: CASSLGFRTGKSGTEAFF
cdr3_nt: TGTGCCAGCAGCTTAGGGTTCAGGACAGGGAAGTCGGGCACTGAAGCTTTCTTT

d_call: .
v_call: TRBV20-1
j_call: TRBJ2-5
clone_size: few
cdr3_aa: CSARDPPVGFGETQYF
cdr3_nt: TGCAGTGCTAGAGATCCCCCCGTGGGTTTCGGGGAGACCCAGTACTTC

d_call: .
v_call: TRBV6-2/TRBV6-3
j_call: TRBJ1-1
clone_size: few
cdr3_aa: CASSYLSRAEAFF
cdr3_nt: TGTGCCAGCAGTTACTTAAGCCGGGCTGAAGCTTTCTTT

d_call: .
v_call: TRBV10-2
j_call: TRBJ2-7
clone_size: .
cdr3_aa: CASSSETAVREQYF
cdr3_nt: TGCGCCAGCAGTTCCGAGACAGCAGTACGGGAGCAGTACTTC

d_call: TRBD1
v_call: TRBV7-2
j_call: TRBJ2-1
clone_size: few
cdr3_aa: CASSDRASGNEQFF
cdr3_nt: TGTGCCAGCAGCGACAGGGCAAGCGGAAATGAGCAGTTCTTC